This T cell receptor beta chain was found in a study of sequential checkpoint blockade in melanoma. Study in general: Randomization was 1:1 between first-line nivolumab→ipilimumab and ipilimumab→nivolumab. After both sequences, patients received maintenance nivolumab.

CDR1 is SGHDN and CDR2 is FVKESK in the germline V gene. Trimming removed 3 bases at V and 6 bases at J, with 7 bases between. The CDR3 loop spans 12 amino acids. Treatment given: randomized to nivolumab then ipilimumab (arm A) or the reverse (arm B). Clones were sequenced by immunoSEQ multiplex PCR, and TCRdb holds only the in-frame ones, with some missing. The data hold 25,000 to 30,000 clones, with roughly 73% observed a single time. The sequence was obtained from a human donor with melanoma. The sequences come from CD8+ T cells sorted from blood (inferred from file names), collected from a patient given nivolumab and ipilimumab in sequence. This sequence joins TRBV14 and TRBJ2-3; no clear D. The CDR3 DNA sequence: TGTGCCAGCAGCCAGCTCAGGGATACGCAGTATTTT. Its protein product is CASSQLRDTQYF. Full variable domain (missing parts from reference TRBV14 and TRBJ2-3): EAGVTQFPSHSVIEKGQTVTLRCDPISGHDNLYWYRRVMGKEIKFLLHFVKESKQDESGMPNNRFLAERTGGTYSTLKVQPAELEDSGVYFCASSQLRDTQYFGPGTRLTVL.